A selection of T cell receptor beta chains follows, all from one sample in a study of blood T cell repertoires in COVID-19. The table came from immunoSEQ multiplex PCR; TCRdb's copy has only in-frame clones and leaves some out. The sample has about 41,000 clones, under 85% seen once; the top ten hold 35% to 55%. Sample: peripheral blood. These receptors came from a woman of 80 years or more with acute or convalescent COVID-19. Both conserved end residues are part of each CDR3. Fields, in order: clone size, D gene, V gene, J gene, CDR3 DNA, CDR3 protein. D genes are given only for firm matches. Rows may omit the clone size; those that give it use once, few, many or a size class.

-	TRBD1	TRBV7-3	TRBJ1-5	TGTGCCAGCAGCCCCCCGGGACAGGGAAACAATCAGCCCCAGCATTTT	CASSPPGQGNNQPQHF
-	TRBD2	TRBV12-3/TRBV12-4	TRBJ2-5	TGTGCCAGCAGTTTAATCGACGGGGGGGCCCAGTACTTC	CASSLIDGGAQYF
-	TRBD1	TRBV6-2/TRBV6-3	TRBJ1-2	TGTGCCAGCAGCTTTCCGGGACAGGGCTTGAACTATGGCTACACCTTC	CASSFPGQGLNYGYTF
-	-	TRBV7-8	TRBJ1-4	TGTGCCAGCAGCTTAGGGATCCGGGATGAAAAACTGTTTTTT	CASSLGIRDEKLFF
-	-	TRBV9	TRBJ2-3	TGTGCCAGCAGCGTAGGTCGGGATACGCAGTATTTT	CASSVGRDTQYF
few	TRBD2	TRBV30	TRBJ2-2	TGTGCCTGGAGTATACGGGGGGCCGGGGAGCTGTTTTTT	CAWSIRGAGELFF
-	TRBD2	TRBV7-9	TRBJ2-1	TGTGCCAGCAGCTTCTCTCTATTGGGACTAGCGGACAATGAGCAGTTCTTC	CASSFSLLGLADNEQFF
-	-	TRBV5-1	TRBJ2-1	TGCGCCAGCAGCTACGACAGGATCTGGGGTTCCAATGAGCAGTTCTTC	CASSYDRIWGSNEQFF
-	-	TRBV2	TRBJ1-2	TGTGCCAGCAGTCTGGACAGCTACTATGGCTACACCTTC	CASSLDSYYGYTF
few	-	TRBV25-1	TRBJ2-5	TGTGCCAGCAGTGACGCCGGGAAGTGGGAGACCCAGTACTTC	CASSDAGKWETQYF
-	TRBD1	TRBV5-1	TRBJ2-1	TGCGCCAGCAGCTTCACACACGCAGGGGGTGAGCAGTTCTTC	CASSFTHAGGEQFF
-	-	TRBV10-3	TRBJ2-7	TGTGCCATCAGTGAGTCGACGGCTAGCCCTTACTACGAGCAGTACTTC	CAISESTASPYYEQYF
-	-	TRBV2	TRBJ2-7	TGTGCCAGCAGTGTGTTATCAGGGGTAGACGAGCAGTACTTC	CASSVLSGVDEQYF
once	-	TRBV30	TRBJ1-3	TGTGCCTGGATCCCGCTGGGGCATGGAAACACCATATATTTT	CAWIPLGHGNTIYF
once	-	TRBV29-1	TRBJ2-1	TGCAGCGTTGAAGATCTTACGGCGGCCCCCCAGTTCTTC	CSVEDLTAAPQFF
-	-	TRBV7-9	TRBJ1-4	TGTGCCAGCAGCTTAGTTGGGCCATCTCAACTGTTTTTT	CASSLVGPSQLFF
-	TRBD2	TRBV6-6	TRBJ2-5	TGTGCCAGCAGTTACAGTGACGGGGGGGAGACCCAGTACTTC	CASSYSDGGETQYF
-	-	TRBV11-2	TRBJ1-1	TGTGCCAGCAGCTTAGAACAGATCAACACTGAAGCTTTCTTT	CASSLEQINTEAFF
once	-	TRBV18	TRBJ1-1	TGTGCCAGCTCACCGCCACAGAGCTTGAACACTGAAGCTTTCTTT	CASSPPQSLNTEAFF
-	-	TRBV5-1	TRBJ2-5	TGCGCCAGCAGCTTGACAGTATTCCAAGAGACCCAGTACTTC	CASSLTVFQETQYF
-	-	TRBV4-1	TRBJ1-2	TGCGCCAGCAGCCAAGATTCAGGCTACTCTAACTATGGCTACACCTTC	CASSQDSGYSNYGYTF
once	TRBD2	TRBV7-6	TRBJ2-7	TGTGCCAGCAGCTCCGGACTAGCCGGGCGCTACGAGCAGTACTTC	CASSSGLAGRYEQYF
-	-	TRBV11-2	TRBJ2-7	TGTGCCAGCAGCTTAATAGGGGACGAGCAGTACTTC	CASSLIGDEQYF
-	-	TRBV4-3	TRBJ2-5	TGCGCCAGCAGCCAAGAGGGCAGGGGAGAGACCCAGTACTTC	CASSQEGRGETQYF
-	-	TRBV15	TRBJ1-4	TGTGCCACCAGCAGGAACAGGGTAGCTAATGAAAAACTGTTTTTT	CATSRNRVANEKLFF
-	-	TRBV25-1	TRBJ1-2	TGTGCCAGCAGTGACCGTAACTATGGCTACACCTTC	CASSDRNYGYTF
-	-	TRBV3-1/TRBV3-2	TRBJ2-5	TGTGCCAGCAGCCACACAGGGTTCCAAGAGACCCAGTACTTC	CASSHTGFQETQYF
-	TRBD1	TRBV6-5	TRBJ1-2	TGTGCCAGCAGGACCCGCGGGGGACAGGGGCTTGGCTACACCTTC	CASRTRGGQGLGYTF
-	TRBD2	TRBV5-1	TRBJ2-1	TGCGCCAGCAGCCCCCGAACGGGAGGAGGTAAGCAGTTCTTC	CASSPRTGGGKQFF
-	-	TRBV13	TRBJ1-1	TGTGCCAGCAGCTCGGCACAGGGTGACGCTTTCTTT	CASSSAQGDAFF
-	-	TRBV6-2/TRBV6-3	TRBJ1-2	TGTGCCAGCAGTTACCCCGCTAACTATGGCTACACCTTC	CASSYPANYGYTF
-	-	TRBV18	TRBJ1-1	TGTGCCAGCTCACCACCTAATAACAGACCAGCTTTCTTT	CASSPPNNRPAFF
-	TRBD1	TRBV9	TRBJ1-4	TGTGCCAGCAGCCCCCGGACAGGGGGCGATGAAAAACTGTTTTTT	CASSPRTGGDEKLFF
-	-	TRBV12-3/TRBV12-4	TRBJ1-1	TGTGCCAGCAGTTTGACGACGCGGGCTGAAGCTTTCTTT	CASSLTTRAEAFF
-	TRBD2	TRBV11-3	TRBJ2-1	TGTGCCAGCAGCTTAAGACTAGCGGGGGGAGGGACTGAGCAGTTCTTC	CASSLRLAGGGTEQFF
once	TRBD1	TRBV6-2/TRBV6-3	TRBJ2-5	TGTGCCAGCAGTCAATCCACAGGGGGAGAGACCCAGTACTTC	CASSQSTGGETQYF
-	-	TRBV19	TRBJ2-2	TGTGCCAGTAAGGGAGGGTCGGGGGCGCATACCGGGGAGCTGTTTTTT	CASKGGSGAHTGELFF
-	TRBD1	TRBV7-2	TRBJ2-5	TGTGCCAGCAGCCCAGGACAGGGTGAGACCCAGTACTTC	CASSPGQGETQYF
few	-	TRBV30	TRBJ2-5	TGTGCCTGGAAGCTCCAAGAGACCCAGTACTTC	CAWKLQETQYF
once	-	TRBV6-5	TRBJ1-5	TGTGCCAGCAGCCCCAGGGTTGCAGGTCAGCCCCAGCATTTT	CASSPRVAGQPQHF
-	-	TRBV30	TRBJ1-2	TGTGCCTTTGAGACGGGGAGCGGCTACACCTTC	CAFETGSGYTF
-	-	TRBV6-5	TRBJ1-6	TGTGCCAGCAGTTACGGGGGGGTCTATAATTCACCCCTCCACTTT	CASSYGGVYNSPLHF
-	TRBD1	TRBV7-8	TRBJ1-2	TGTGCCAGCAGCTCCCGGGACAGGGGGCATGGCTACACCTTC	CASSSRDRGHGYTF
-	-	TRBV11-2	TRBJ2-1	TGTGCCAGCAGCTTAGATGGGGCCGTTTTCAATGAGCAGTTCTTC	CASSLDGAVFNEQFF
-	-	TRBV4-2	TRBJ1-4	TGTGCCAGCAGCCCCCCAGGGGCAACTAATGAAAAACTGTTTTTT	CASSPPGATNEKLFF
-	-	TRBV27	TRBJ2-7	TGTGCCAGCAGGGGGTGGGGCAACTCCTACGAGCAGTACTTC	CASRGWGNSYEQYF
-	TRBD1	TRBV28	TRBJ1-5	TGTGCCAGCAGTTCCGGACAGGGGATGGGGAGCAATCAGCCCCAGCATTTT	CASSSGQGMGSNQPQHF
few	-	TRBV7-9	TRBJ1-4	TGTGCCAGCAGCTCCTCTAATGAAAAACTGTTTTTT	CASSSSNEKLFF
-	TRBD2	TRBV19	TRBJ2-5	TGTGCCAGTAGTATGTTTGGGGGGGGCCAAGAGACCCAGTACTTC	CASSMFGGGQETQYF
once	-	TRBV3-1/TRBV3-2	TRBJ1-6	TGTGCCAGCAGCCGCGTAGCCCGGGGTTCACCCCTCCACTTT	CASSRVARGSPLHF
-	TRBD2	TRBV4-2	TRBJ2-2	TGTGCCAGCAGCCAAGAACGGGACCGCGGACTAGTGGACACCGGGGAGCTGTTTTTT	CASSQERDRGLVDTGELFF